A selection of T cell receptor beta chains follows, all from one sample in a study of early T cells in non-severe SARS-CoV-2 infection. TCRdb redid the calling of the 5' RACE reads with MiXCR, one entry per CDR3 protein. The sample holds tens of thousands of distinct CDR3 sequences, 6% to 8% seen once. The source was whole blood, collected at baseline. All receptors derive from an adult who was a healthcare worker with PCR-confirmed SARS-CoV-2 infection or an uninfected control (not recorded which). The CDR3 runs from the conserved cysteine through the conserved F or W. Fields, in order: clone size, V gene, J gene, CDR3 protein. The size field is filled for only some rows; it gives once, few, many or a size class.

clone size: many
V gene: TRBV5-6
J gene: TRBJ1-2
CDR3 protein: CASSPTGNYGYTF

clone size: .
V gene: TRBV5-5
J gene: TRBJ2-7
CDR3 protein: CASSLFGGFDYEQYF

clone size: many
V gene: TRBV4-3
J gene: TRBJ2-7
CDR3 protein: CASSQGWGVDYEQYF

clone size: .
V gene: TRBV29-1
J gene: TRBJ2-5
CDR3 protein: CSFDRENQETQYF

clone size: few
V gene: TRBV7-3
J gene: TRBJ1-6
CDR3 protein: CASSPNRNSPLHF

clone size: many
V gene: TRBV7-8
J gene: TRBJ2-4
CDR3 protein: CASSLRQELAKNIQYF

clone size: many
V gene: TRBV27
J gene: TRBJ2-1
CDR3 protein: CATSRSGLGLSNEQFF

clone size: .
V gene: TRBV7-6
J gene: TRBJ1-3
CDR3 protein: CASSYSRRRLHGNTIYF

clone size: many
V gene: TRBV7-2
J gene: TRBJ1-2
CDR3 protein: CASSSGGKAGKNYGYTF

clone size: many
V gene: TRBV20-1
J gene: TRBJ1-5
CDR3 protein: CSAAVTGWSNQPQHF

clone size: many
V gene: TRBV5-1
J gene: TRBJ1-5
CDR3 protein: CASSLGVRISEQPQHF

clone size: many
V gene: TRBV19
J gene: TRBJ2-7
CDR3 protein: CASSPTGFAEQYF

clone size: many
V gene: TRBV6-2/TRBV6-3
J gene: TRBJ2-7
CDR3 protein: CASSYSEALGVRPNSYEQYF

clone size: few
V gene: TRBV27
J gene: TRBJ2-2
CDR3 protein: CASRRGTSGGNTGELFF

clone size: medium-sized
V gene: TRBV27
J gene: TRBJ1-1
CDR3 protein: CAILNTEAFF

clone size: few
V gene: TRBV27
J gene: TRBJ2-1
CDR3 protein: CASSLSSLAGVHEQFF

clone size: .
V gene: TRBV27
J gene: TRBJ2-7
CDR3 protein: CASRLAGVRSYEQYF

clone size: .
V gene: TRBV12-3/TRBV12-4
J gene: TRBJ2-5
CDR3 protein: CASSLGLAGSQYF

clone size: many
V gene: TRBV3-1
J gene: TRBJ2-3
CDR3 protein: CASSLTGGDTQYF

clone size: .
V gene: TRBV9
J gene: TRBJ2-3
CDR3 protein: CASSEGGLAATDTQYF

clone size: many
V gene: TRBV19
J gene: TRBJ2-7
CDR3 protein: CANNQYRDRCDEQYF

clone size: many
V gene: TRBV28
J gene: TRBJ1-3
CDR3 protein: CASSPIGTRTIYF

clone size: .
V gene: TRBV10-1
J gene: TRBJ2-5
CDR3 protein: CASLSGTLGETQYF

clone size: many
V gene: TRBV28
J gene: TRBJ2-5
CDR3 protein: CASIRGPGETQYF

clone size: many
V gene: TRBV6-5
J gene: TRBJ2-3
CDR3 protein: CASSSTGAAVTDTQYF

clone size: many
V gene: TRBV12-3/TRBV12-4
J gene: TRBJ2-2
CDR3 protein: CAGSSTLTGELFF

clone size: medium-sized
V gene: TRBV20-1
J gene: TRBJ2-5
CDR3 protein: CSVTRAKTQYF

clone size: few
V gene: TRBV21-1
J gene: TRBJ2-7
CDR3 protein: CASSNLIMGKSHGTYEQYF

clone size: few
V gene: TRBV9
J gene: TRBJ2-5
CDR3 protein: CASSPRLAGGSRQETQYF

clone size: many
V gene: TRBV6-2/TRBV6-3
J gene: TRBJ2-4
CDR3 protein: CATRMGGLAKNIQYF

clone size: many
V gene: TRBV30
J gene: TRBJ2-2
CDR3 protein: CAWSKQGRRGTGELFF

clone size: few
V gene: TRBV11-1
J gene: TRBJ2-2
CDR3 protein: CASSVGGANTGELFF

clone size: many
V gene: TRBV20-1
J gene: TRBJ1-5
CDR3 protein: CSADRRGAGQPQHF

clone size: .
V gene: TRBV6-1
J gene: TRBJ2-1
CDR3 protein: CASCRLAGGPNEQFF

clone size: few
V gene: TRBV19
J gene: TRBJ2-7
CDR3 protein: CASSKSPGPLPYEQYF

clone size: many
V gene: TRBV2
J gene: TRBJ2-3
CDR3 protein: CARREGSTDTQYF

clone size: many
V gene: TRBV10-1
J gene: TRBJ2-1
CDR3 protein: CASSGTDNEQFF

clone size: few
V gene: TRBV29-1
J gene: TRBJ2-7
CDR3 protein: CSVEVKGLYEQYF

clone size: many
V gene: TRBV7-9
J gene: TRBJ2-6
CDR3 protein: CASLLAAADFSGANVLTF

clone size: .
V gene: TRBV7-2
J gene: TRBJ2-3
CDR3 protein: CASSVATLTSRAQYF